Sequencing of this TCR beta chain was carried out in a study of blood T cell repertoires in COVID-19. The wider study: Specimens from acute and convalescent COVID-19 originated in the United States, Italy and Spain.

This clone was seen a single time. Produced via immunoSEQ multiplex PCR; TCRdb's table is partial and in-frame only. The data hold around 150,000 clones, with roughly 83% observed a single time. Participants were aged about 18 to 100 years from about 25 US areas. Resolution of symptoms, clearance, or two negative PCRs was present in recovered Cohort 3 donors. With 0 bases clipped from V and 1 base from J, the junction kept 2 bases outside the gene matches. Germline CDR1 is KGHSH and CDR2 is LQKENI. There are 16 residues in the CDR3. The clonotype originates from a woman in her sixties who had recovered from COVID-19. The sample was PBMCs or T cells enriched from blood (not recorded which). The J gene is TRBJ1-5, the V gene TRBV18, with TRBD1 matching 8 bases. CDR3 loop: CASSPPQGASNQPQHF. The CDR3 bases are TGTGCCAGCTCACCACCGCAGGGGGCAAGCAATCAGCCCCAGCATTTT. The whole variable domain, filled in from reference TRBV18 and TRBJ1-5, reads NAGVMQNPRHLVRRRGQEARLRCSPMKGHSHVYWYRQLPEEGLKFMVYLQKENIIDESGMPKERFSAEFPKEGPSILRIQQVVRGDSAAYFCASSPPQGASNQPQHFGDGTRLSIL.